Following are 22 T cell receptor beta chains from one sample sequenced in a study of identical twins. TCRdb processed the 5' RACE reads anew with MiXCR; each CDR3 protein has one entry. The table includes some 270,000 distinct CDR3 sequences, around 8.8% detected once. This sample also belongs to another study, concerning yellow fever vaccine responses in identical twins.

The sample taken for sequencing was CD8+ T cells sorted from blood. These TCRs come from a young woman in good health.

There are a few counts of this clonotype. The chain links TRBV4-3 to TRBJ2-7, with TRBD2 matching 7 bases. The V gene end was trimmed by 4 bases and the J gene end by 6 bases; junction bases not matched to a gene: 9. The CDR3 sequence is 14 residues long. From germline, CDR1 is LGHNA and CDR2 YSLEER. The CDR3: CASSPGREQPEQYF. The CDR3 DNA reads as TGCGCCAGCAGCCCTGGGCGGGAGCAGCCCGAGCAGTACTTC.

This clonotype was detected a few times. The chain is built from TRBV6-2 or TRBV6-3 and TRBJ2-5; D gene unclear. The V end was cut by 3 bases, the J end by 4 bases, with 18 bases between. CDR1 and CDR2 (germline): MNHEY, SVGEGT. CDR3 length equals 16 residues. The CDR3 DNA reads TGTGCCAGCAGTTATAGAATCCGGACGGGCCCAGAGACCCAGTACTTC. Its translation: CASSYRIRTGPETQYF.

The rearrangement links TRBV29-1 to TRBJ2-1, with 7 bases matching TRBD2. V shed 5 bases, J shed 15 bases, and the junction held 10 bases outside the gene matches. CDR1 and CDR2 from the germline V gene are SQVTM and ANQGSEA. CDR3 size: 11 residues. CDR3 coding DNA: TGCAGCGTTCCCTTGTCCGGGAGGATGTTCTTC. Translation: CSVPLSGRMFF.

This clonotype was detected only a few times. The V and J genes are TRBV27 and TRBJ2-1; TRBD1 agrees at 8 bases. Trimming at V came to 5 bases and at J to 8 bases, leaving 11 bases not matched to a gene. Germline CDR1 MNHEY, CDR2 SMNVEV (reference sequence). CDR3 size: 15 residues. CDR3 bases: TGTGCCAGCAGTGTATACCAGGGGGCTTTTGATGAGCAGTTCTTC. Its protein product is CASSVYQGAFDEQFF.

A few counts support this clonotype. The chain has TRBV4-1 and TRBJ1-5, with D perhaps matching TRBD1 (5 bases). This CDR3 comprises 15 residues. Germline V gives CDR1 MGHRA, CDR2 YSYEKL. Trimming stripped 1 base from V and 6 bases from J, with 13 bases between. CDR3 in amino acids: CASSQAEQGGQPQHF. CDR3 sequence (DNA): TGCGCCAGCAGCCAAGCGGAGCAGGGTGGTCAGCCCCAGCATTTT.

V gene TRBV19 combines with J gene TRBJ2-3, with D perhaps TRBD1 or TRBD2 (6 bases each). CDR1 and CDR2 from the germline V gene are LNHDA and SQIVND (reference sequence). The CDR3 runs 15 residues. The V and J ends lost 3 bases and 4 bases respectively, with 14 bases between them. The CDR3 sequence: CASSILVGGSDTQYF. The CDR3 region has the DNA TGTGCCAGTAGTATCCTGGTCGGGGGCTCAGATACGCAGTATTTT.

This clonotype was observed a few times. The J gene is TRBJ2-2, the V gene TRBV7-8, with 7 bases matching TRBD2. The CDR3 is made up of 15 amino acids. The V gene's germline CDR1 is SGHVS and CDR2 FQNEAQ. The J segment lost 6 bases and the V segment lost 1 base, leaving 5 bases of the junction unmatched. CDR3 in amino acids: CASSLVGSGPGELFF. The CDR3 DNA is TGTGCCAGCAGCTTAGTTGGTAGCGGGCCCGGGGAGCTGTTTTTT.

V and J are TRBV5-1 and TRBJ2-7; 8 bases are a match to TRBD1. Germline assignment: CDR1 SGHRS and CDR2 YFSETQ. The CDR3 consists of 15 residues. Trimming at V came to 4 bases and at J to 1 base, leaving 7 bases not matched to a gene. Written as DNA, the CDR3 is TGCGCCAGCAGCGATCCGGACAGGGTGTCCTACGAGCAGTACTTC. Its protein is CASSDPDRVSYEQYF. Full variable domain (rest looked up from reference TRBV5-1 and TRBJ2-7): KAGVTQTPRYLIKTRGQQVTLSCSPISGHRSVSWYQQTPGQGLQFLFEYFSETQRNKGNFPGRFSGRQFSNSRSEMNVSTLELGDSALYLCASSDPDRVSYEQYFGPGTRLTVT.

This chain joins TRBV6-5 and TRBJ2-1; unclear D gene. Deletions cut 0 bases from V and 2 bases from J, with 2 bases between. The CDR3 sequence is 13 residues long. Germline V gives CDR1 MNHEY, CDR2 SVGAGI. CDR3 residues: CASSYSAYNEQFF. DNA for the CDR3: TGTGCCAGCAGTTACTCGGCCTACAATGAGCAGTTCTTC.

CDR3 sequence: CASSDSAGGLLRTQYF. The CDR3, as DNA: TGCGCCAGCAGCGACTCGGCGGGGGGCCTCTTAAGGACCCAGTACTTC. The chain combines TRBV4-1 with TRBJ2-5, with TRBD2 matching 8 bases. Trimming at V came to 5 bases and at J to 7 bases, leaving 15 bases not matched to a gene. The CDR3 loop spans 16 amino acids. Germline lookup yields CDR1 MGHRA and CDR2 YSYEKL.

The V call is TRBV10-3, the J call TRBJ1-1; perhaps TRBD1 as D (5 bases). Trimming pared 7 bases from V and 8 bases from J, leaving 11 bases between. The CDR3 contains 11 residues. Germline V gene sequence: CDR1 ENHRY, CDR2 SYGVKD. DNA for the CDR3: TGTGCCATCAAATCGGAGGGGGAAGCTTTCTTT. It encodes CAIKSEGEAFF.

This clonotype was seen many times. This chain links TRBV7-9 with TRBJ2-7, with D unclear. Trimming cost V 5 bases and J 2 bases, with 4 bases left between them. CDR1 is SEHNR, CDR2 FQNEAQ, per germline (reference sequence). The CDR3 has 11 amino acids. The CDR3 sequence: CASSEAYEQYF. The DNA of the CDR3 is TGTGCCAGCAGCGAAGCCTACGAGCAGTACTTC.

Here the CDR3 DNA reads TGTGCCAGCAGCTTAGGGGGACAGCCTGAGCAGTTCTTC. Its protein product is CASSLGGQPEQFF. The chain recombines TRBV7-2 with TRBJ2-1, with 7 bases fitting TRBD1. There are 13 residues in the CDR3. Germline loops: CDR1 SGHTA, CDR2 FQGNSA. Trimming took 1 base from V and 9 from J; bases not matched to a gene: 3.

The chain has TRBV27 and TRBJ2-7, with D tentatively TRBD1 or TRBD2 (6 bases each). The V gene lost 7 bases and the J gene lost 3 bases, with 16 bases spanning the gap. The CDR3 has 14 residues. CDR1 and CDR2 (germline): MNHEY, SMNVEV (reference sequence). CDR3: CASTPRGTLYEQYF. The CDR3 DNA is TGTGCCAGCACCCCCCGCGGGACACTCTACGAGCAGTACTTC.

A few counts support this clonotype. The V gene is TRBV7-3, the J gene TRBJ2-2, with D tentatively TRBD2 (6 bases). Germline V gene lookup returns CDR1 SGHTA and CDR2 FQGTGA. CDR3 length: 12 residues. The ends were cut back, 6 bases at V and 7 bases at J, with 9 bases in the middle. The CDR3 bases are TGTGCCAGCAGTTTCGGGGGCGGGGAGCTGTTTTTT. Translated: CASSFGGGELFF.

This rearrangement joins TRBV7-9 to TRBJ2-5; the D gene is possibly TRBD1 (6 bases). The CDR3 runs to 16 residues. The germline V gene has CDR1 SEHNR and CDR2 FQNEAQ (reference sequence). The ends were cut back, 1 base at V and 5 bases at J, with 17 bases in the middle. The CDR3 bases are TGTGCCAGCAGCTTAGGCTCCGGGACACTTGGGGAGACCCAGTACTTC. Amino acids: CASSLGSGTLGETQYF.

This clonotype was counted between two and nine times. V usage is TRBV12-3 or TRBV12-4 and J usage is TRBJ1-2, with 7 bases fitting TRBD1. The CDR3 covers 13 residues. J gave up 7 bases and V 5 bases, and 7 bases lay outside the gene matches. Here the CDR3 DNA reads TGTGCCAGCAGTAGGACAGGATTTTTTGGCTACACCTTC. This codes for CASSRTGFFGYTF.

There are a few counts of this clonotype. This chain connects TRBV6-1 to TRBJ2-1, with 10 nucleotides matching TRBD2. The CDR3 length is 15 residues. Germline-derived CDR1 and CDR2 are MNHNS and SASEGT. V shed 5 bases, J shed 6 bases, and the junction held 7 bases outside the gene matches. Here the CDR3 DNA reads TGTGCCAGCAGTAAGCGGGAGGGCCGGGGCAATGAGCAGTTCTTC. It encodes CASSKREGRGNEQFF.

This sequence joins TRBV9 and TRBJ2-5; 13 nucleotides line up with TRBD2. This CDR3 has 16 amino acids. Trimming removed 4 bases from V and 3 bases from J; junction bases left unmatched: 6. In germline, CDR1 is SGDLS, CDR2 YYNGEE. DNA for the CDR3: TGTGCCAGCAGCCCAATAGGGACTAGCGGGGAAGAGACCCAGTACTTC. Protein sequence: CASSPIGTSGEETQYF.

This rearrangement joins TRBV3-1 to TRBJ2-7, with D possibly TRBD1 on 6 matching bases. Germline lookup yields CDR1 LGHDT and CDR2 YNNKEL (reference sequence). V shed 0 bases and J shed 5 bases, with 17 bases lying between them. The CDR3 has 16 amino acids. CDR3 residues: CASSQDPAQGWNEQYF. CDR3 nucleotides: TGTGCCAGCAGCCAAGACCCAGCACAGGGTTGGAACGAGCAGTACTTC.

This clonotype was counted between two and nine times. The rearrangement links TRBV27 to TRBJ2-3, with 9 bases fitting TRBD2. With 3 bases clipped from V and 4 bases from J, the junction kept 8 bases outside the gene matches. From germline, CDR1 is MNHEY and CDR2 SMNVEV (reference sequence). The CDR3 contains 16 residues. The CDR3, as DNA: TGTGCCAGCAGTTTTAGGGCGGGGGGGAGTCCAGATACGCAGTATTTT. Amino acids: CASSFRAGGSPDTQYF.

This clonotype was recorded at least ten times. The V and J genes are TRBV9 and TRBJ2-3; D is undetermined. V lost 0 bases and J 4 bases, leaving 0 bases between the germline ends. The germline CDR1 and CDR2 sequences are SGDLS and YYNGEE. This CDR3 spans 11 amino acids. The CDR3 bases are TGTGCCAGCAGCGTAGCAGATACGCAGTATTTT. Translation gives CASSVADTQYF.